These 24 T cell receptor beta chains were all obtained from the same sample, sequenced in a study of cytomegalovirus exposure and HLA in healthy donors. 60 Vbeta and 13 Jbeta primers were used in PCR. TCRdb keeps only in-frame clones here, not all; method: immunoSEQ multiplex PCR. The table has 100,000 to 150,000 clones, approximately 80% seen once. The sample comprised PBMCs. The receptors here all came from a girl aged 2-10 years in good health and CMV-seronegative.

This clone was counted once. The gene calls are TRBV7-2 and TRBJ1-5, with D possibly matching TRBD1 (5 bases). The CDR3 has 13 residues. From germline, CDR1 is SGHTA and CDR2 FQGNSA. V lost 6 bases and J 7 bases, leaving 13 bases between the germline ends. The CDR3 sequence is CASSLQGWQPQHF. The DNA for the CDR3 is TGTGCCAGCAGTTTGCAGGGTTGGCAGCCCCAGCATTTT.

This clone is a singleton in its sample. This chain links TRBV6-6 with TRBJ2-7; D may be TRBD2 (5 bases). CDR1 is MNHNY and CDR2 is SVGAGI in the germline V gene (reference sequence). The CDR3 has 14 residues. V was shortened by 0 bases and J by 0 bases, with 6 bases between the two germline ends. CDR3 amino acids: CASSYSDFSYEQYF. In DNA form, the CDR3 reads TGTGCCAGCAGTTACTCGGACTTCTCCTACGAGCAGTACTTC.

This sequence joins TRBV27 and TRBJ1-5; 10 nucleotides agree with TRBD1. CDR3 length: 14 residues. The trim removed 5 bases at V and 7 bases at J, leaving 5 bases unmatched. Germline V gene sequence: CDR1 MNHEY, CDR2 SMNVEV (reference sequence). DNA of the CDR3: TGTGCCAGCAGTCCCGGACAGGGGGGACAGCCCCAGCATTTT. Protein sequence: CASSPGQGGQPQHF.

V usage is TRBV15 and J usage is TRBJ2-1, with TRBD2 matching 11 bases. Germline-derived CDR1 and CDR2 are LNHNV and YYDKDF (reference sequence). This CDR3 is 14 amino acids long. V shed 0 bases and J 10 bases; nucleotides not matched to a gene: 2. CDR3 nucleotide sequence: TGTGCCACCAGCAGAGAAACTAGCGGGAGAGAGCAGTTCTTC. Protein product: CATSRETSGREQFF.

This chain's CDR3 is CASSQVSRGSSYNEQFF. CDR3 coding DNA: TGCGCCAGCAGCCAAGTGAGTCGGGGGAGCTCCTACAATGAGCAGTTCTTC. The rearrangement uses TRBV4-1 and TRBJ2-1; D perhaps matches TRBD2 (6 bases). The CDR3 has 17 amino acids. CDR1 and CDR2 (germline): MGHRA, YSYEKL. The V end lost 1 base, the J end lost 0 bases, and 13 bases lay between the germline ends.

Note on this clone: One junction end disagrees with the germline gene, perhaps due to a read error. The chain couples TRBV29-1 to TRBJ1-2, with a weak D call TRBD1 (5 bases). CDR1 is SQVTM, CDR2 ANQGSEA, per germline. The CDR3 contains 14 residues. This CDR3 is CRVMSLAVRGRPAF. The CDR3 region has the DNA TGCAGAGTTATGAGTTTGGCGGTAAGGGGAAGACCGGCCTTC.

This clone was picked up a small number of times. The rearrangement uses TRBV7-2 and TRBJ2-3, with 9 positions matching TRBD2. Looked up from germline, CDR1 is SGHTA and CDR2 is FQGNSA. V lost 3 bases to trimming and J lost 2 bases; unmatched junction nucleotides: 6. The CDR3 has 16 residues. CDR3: CASSLVTSGYTDTQYF. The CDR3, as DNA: TGTGCCAGCAGCTTGGTGACTAGCGGATACACAGATACGCAGTATTTT.

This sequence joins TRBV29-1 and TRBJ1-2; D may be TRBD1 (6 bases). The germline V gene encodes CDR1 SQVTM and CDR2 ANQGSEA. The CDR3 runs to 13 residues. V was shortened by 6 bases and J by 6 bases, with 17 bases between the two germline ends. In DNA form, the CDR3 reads TGCAGCGTAGACAGGCCTCAAGGGGATGGCTACACCTTC. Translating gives CSVDRPQGDGYTF.

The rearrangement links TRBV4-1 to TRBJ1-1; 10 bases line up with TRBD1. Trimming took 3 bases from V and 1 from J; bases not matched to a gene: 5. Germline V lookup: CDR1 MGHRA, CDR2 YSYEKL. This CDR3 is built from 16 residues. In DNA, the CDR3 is TGCGCCAGCAGCCAGGCCGGGACAGGGGAGAACACTGAAGCTTTCTTT. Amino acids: CASSQAGTGENTEAFF.

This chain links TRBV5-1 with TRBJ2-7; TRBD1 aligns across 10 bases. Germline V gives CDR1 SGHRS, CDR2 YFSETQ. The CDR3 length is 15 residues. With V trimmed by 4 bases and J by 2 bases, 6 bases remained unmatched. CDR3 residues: CASSVGQGVPYEQYF. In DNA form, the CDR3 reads TGCGCCAGCAGCGTCGGACAGGGGGTCCCCTACGAGCAGTACTTC.

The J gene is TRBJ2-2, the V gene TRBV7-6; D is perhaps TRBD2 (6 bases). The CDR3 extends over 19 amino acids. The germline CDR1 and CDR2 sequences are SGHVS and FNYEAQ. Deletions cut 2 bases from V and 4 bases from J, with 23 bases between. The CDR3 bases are TGTGCCAGCAGCTTACGCTCGCGGGAAGTAATGACCGGCACCGGGGAGCTGTTTTTT. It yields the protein CASSLRSREVMTGTGELFF.

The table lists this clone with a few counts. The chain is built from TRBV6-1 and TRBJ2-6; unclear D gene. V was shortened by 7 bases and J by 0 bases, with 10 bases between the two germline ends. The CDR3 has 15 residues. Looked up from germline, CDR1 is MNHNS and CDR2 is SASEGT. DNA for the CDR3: TGTGCCAGCACCAGTCAAAGCTCTGGGGCCAACGTCCTGACTTTC. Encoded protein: CASTSQSSGANVLTF.

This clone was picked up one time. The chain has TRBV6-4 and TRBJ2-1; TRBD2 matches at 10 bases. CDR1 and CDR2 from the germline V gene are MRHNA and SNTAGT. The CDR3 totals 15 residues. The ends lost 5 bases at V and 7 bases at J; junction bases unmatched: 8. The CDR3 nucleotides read TGTGCCAGCAGTCTGCTAGCGGGGGATCGGAATGAGCAGTTCTTC. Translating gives CASSLLAGDRNEQFF.

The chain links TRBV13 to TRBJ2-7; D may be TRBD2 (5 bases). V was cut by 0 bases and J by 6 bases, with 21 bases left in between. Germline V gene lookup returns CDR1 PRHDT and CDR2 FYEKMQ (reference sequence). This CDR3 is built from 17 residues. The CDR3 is CASSLGPEGSRMVEQYF. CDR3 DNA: TGTGCCAGCAGCTTAGGCCCCGAGGGCTCCAGAATGGTCGAGCAGTACTTC.

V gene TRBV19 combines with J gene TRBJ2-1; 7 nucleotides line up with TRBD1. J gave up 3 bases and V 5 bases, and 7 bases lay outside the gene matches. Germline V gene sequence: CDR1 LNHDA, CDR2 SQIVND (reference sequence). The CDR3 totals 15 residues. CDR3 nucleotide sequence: TGTGCCAGTAGTCTGGAGACAGGGATCTACAATGAGCAGTTCTTC. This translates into CASSLETGIYNEQFF. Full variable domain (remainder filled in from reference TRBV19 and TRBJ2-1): DGGITQSPKYLFRKEGQNVTLSCEQNLNHDAMYWYRQDPGQGLRLIYYSQIVNDFQKGDIAEGYSVSREKKESFPLTVTSAQKNPTAFYLCASSLETGIYNEQFFGPGTRLTVL.

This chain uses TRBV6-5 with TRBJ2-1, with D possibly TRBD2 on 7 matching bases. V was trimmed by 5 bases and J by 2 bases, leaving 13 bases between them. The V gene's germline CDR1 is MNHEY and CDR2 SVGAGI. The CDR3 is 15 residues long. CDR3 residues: CASSRGGGTYNEQFF. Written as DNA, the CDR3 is TGTGCCAGCAGTAGGGGAGGGGGGACCTACAATGAGCAGTTCTTC.

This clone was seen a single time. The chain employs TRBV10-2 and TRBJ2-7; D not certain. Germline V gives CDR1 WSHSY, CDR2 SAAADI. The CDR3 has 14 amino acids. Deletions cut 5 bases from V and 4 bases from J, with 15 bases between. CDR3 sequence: CASSRSSNSYEQYF. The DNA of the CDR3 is TGCGCCAGCAGTCGGTCTAGTAACTCTTACGAGCAGTACTTC.

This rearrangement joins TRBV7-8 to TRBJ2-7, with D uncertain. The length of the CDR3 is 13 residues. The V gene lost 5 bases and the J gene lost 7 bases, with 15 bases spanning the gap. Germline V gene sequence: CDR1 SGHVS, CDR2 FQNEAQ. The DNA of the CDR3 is TGTGCCAGCAGCAACCACAATGCCCAGGAGCAGTACTTC. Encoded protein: CASSNHNAQEQYF.

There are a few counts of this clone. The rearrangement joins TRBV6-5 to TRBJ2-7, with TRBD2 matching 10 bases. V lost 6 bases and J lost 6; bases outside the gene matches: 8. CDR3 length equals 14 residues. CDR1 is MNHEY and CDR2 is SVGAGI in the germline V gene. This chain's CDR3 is CASRPQREGVEQYF. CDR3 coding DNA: TGTGCCAGCAGACCTCAGCGGGAGGGGGTCGAGCAGTACTTC.

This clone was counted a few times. The CDR3 sequence is CASSLAREEAFF. As DNA, the CDR3 is TGTGCCAGCAGCTTAGCCAGGGAAGAAGCTTTCTTT. V gene TRBV7-8 combines with J gene TRBJ1-1, with D perhaps matching TRBD1 (5 bases). The V gene lost 0 bases and the J gene lost 8 bases, with 7 bases spanning the gap. This CDR3 spans 12 amino acids. Germline lookup yields CDR1 SGHVS and CDR2 FQNEAQ.

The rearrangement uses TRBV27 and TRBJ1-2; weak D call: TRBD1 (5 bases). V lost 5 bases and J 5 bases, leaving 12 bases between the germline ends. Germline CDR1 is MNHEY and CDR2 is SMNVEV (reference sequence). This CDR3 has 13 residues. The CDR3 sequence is CASSAQARYGYTF. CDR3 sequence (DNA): TGTGCCAGCAGTGCACAGGCTCGGTATGGCTACACCTTC.

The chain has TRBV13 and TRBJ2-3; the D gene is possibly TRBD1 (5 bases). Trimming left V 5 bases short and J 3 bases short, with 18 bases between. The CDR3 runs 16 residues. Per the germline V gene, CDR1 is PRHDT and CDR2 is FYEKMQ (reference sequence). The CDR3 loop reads CASSPPTGATTDTQYF. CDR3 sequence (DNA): TGTGCCAGCAGCCCCCCGACTGGGGCTACTACAGATACGCAGTATTTT.

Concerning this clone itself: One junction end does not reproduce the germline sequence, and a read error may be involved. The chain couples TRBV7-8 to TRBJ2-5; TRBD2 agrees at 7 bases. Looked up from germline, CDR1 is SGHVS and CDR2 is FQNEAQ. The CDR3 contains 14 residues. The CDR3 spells CASSLAEHQETQYF. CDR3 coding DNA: TGTGCCAGCAGCCTAGCGGAGCACCAAGAGACCCAGTACTTC.

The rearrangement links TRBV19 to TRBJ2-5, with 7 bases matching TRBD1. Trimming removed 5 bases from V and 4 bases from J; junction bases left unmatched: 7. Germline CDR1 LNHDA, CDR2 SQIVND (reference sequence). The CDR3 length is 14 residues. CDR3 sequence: CASSPGTARETQYF. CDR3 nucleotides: TGTGCCAGTAGTCCCGGGACAGCGAGAGAGACCCAGTACTTC.